This T cell receptor beta chain was obtained from a study of blood T cell repertoires in COVID-19. Study-wide context: COVID-19 samples, acute and convalescent, were from the United States, Italy and Spain. T cells, B-cell-depleted T cells, or PBMCs provided the cDNA or gDNA that served as material.

Trimming left V 7 bases short and J 6 bases short, with 9 bases between. The CDR3 runs 12 residues. In the authors' workflow: Amplification with reference gene primers provided the estimates of nucleated cell counts. The data were produced by immunoSEQ multiplex PCR, yet TCRdb's version contains in-frame clones alone and is incomplete. Clone size and V and J calls were adopted from that table, with D and trimming inferred from the DNA. The table lists around 140,000 clones, 84% of them singletons. The chain recombines TRBV12-3 or TRBV12-4 with TRBJ2-2; the D is unclear. This sequence was found in a man in his sixties with active or convalescent COVID-19. The sample was peripheral blood. In DNA form, the CDR3 reads TGTGCCAGCAATTTTTCCGCCGGGGAGCTGTTTTTT. This encodes CASNFSAGELFF.